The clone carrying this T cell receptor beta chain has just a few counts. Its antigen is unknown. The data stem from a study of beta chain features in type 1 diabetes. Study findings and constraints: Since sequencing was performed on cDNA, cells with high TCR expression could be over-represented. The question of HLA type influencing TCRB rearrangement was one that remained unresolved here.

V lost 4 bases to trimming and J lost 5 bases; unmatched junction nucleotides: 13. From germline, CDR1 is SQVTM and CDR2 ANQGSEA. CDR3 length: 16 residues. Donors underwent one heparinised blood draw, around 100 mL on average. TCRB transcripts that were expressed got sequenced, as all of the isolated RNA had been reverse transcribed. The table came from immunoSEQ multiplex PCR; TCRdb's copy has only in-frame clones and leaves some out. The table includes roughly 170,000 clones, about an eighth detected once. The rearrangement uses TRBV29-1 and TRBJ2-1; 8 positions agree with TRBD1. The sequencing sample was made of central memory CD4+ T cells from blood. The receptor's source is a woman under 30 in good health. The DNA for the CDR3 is TGCAGCGTTGCAACTACTAGCAGGGGGCCAAACAATGAGCAGTTCTTC. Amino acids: CSVATTSRGPNNEQFF.